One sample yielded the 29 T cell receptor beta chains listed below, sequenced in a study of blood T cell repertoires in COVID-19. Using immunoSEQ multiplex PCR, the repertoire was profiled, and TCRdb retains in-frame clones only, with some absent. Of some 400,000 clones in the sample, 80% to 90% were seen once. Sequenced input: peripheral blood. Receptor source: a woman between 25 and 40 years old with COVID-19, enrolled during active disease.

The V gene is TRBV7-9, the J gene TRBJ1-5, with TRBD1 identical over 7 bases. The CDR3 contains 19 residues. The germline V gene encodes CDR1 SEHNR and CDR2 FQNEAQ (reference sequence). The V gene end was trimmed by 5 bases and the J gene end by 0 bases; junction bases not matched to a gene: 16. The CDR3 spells CASSRSGTAWGYSNQPQHF. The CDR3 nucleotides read TGTGCCAGCAGCCGGTCCGGGACAGCGTGGGGGTATAGCAATCAGCCCCAGCATTTT.

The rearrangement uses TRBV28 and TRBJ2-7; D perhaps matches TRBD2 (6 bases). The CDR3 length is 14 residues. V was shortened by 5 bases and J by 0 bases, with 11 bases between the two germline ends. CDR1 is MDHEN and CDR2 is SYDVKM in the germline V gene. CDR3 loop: CASSPRTTSYEQYF. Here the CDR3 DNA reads TGTGCCAGCAGTCCTCGGACTACCTCCTACGAGCAGTACTTC.

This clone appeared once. Here the CDR3 DNA reads TGTGCCAGTAGTCGGACAGCTGGAAACACCATATATTTT. This codes for CASSRTAGNTIYF. This chain uses TRBV19 with TRBJ1-3, with D perhaps TRBD1 (6 bases). The CDR3 is 13 residues long. The germline V and J ends were trimmed by 5 bases and 2 bases, with 7 bases remaining between them. Germline CDR1 is LNHDA and CDR2 is SQIVND (reference sequence).

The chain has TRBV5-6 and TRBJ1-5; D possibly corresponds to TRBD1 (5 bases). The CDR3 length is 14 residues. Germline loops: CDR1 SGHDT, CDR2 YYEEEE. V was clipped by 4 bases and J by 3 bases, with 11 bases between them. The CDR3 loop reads CASSQGLFNQPQHF. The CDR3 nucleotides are TGTGCCAGCAGCCAGGGACTGTTCAATCAGCCCCAGCATTTT.

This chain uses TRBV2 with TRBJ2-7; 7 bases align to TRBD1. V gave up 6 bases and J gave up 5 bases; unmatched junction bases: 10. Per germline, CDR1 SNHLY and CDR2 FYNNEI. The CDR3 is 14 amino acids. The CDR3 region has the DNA TGTGCCAGCAGCCTGAGGGACAGTCGTGACGAGCAGTACTTC. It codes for CASSLRDSRDEQYF.

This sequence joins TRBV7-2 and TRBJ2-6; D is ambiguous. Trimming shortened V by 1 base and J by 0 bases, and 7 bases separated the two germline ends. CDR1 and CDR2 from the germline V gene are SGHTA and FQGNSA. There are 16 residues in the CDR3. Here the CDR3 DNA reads TGTGCCAGCAGCTTAGTTTCTAGCTCTGGGGCCAACGTCCTGACTTTC. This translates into CASSLVSSSGANVLTF. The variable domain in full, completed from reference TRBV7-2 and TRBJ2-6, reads GAGVSQSPSNKVTEKGKDVELRCDPISGHTALYWYRQSLGQGLEFLIYFQGNSAPDKSGLPSDRFSAERTGGSVSTLTIQRTQQEDSAVYLCASSLVSSSGANVLTFGAGSRLTVL.

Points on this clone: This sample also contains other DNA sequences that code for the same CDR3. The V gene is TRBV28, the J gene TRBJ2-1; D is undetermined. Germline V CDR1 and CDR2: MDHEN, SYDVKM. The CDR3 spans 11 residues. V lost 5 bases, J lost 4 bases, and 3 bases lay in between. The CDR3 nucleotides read TGTGCCAGCAGTCCGTACAATGAGCAGTTCTTC. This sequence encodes CASSPYNEQFF.

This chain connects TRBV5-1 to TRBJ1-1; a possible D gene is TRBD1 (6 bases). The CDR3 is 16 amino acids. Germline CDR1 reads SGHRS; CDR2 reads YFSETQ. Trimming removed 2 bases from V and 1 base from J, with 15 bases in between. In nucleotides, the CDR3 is TGCGCCAGCAGCTTCGTGGGGACACAGGCGAACACTGAAGCTTTCTTT. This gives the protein CASSFVGTQANTEAFF.

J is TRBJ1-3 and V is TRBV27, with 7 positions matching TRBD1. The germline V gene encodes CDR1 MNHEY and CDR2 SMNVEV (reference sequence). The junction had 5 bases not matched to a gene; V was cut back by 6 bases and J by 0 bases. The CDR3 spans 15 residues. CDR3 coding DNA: TGTGCCAGCAGCGGAACAGGGGCCTCTGGAAACACCATATATTTT. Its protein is CASSGTGASGNTIYF.

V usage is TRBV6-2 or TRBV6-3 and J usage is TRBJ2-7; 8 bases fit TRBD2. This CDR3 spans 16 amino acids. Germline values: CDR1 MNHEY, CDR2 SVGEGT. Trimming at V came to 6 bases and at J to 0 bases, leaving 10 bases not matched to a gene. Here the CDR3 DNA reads TGTGCCAGCAGCCGGCCTTCACTAGCGGACTCCTACGAGCAGTACTTC. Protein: CASSRPSLADSYEQYF.

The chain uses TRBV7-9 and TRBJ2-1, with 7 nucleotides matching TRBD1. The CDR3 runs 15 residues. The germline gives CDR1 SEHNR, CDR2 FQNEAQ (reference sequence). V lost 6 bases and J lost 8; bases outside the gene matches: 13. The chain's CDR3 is CASRRRDSKIHEQFF. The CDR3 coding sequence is TGTGCCAGCAGGCGCCGGGACAGTAAGATCCATGAGCAGTTCTTC.

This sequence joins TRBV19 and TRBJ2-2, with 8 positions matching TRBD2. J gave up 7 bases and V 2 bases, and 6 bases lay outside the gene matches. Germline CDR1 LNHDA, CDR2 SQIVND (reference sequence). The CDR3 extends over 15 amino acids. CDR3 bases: TGTGCCAGTAGTATACAGGGACTAGTTGTCGGGGAGCTGTTTTTT. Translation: CASSIQGLVVGELFF.

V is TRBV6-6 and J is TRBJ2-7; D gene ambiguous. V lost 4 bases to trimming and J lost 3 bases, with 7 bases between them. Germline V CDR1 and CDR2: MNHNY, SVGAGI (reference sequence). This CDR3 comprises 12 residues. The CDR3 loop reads CASSSRVYEQYF. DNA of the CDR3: TGTGCCAGCAGTTCCCGGGTCTACGAGCAGTACTTC.

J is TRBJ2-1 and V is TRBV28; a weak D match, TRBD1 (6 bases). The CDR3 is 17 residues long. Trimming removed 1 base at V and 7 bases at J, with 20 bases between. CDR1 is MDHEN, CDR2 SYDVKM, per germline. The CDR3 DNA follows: TGTGCCAGCAGTTTATACTTTTCCAGGGGCATCGAGAATGAGCAGTTCTTC. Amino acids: CASSLYFSRGIENEQFF. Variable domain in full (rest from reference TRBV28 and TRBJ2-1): DVKVTQSSRYLVKRTGEKVFLECVQDMDHENMFWYRQDPGLGLRLIYFSYDVKMKEKGDIPEGYSVSREKKERFSLILESASTNQTSMYLCASSLYFSRGIENEQFFGPGTRLTVL.

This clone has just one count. The CDR3 is CATSRESGSNEKLFF. DNA of the CDR3: TGTGCCACCAGCAGAGAGTCTGGGAGTAATGAAAAACTGTTTTTT. V gene TRBV15 combines with J gene TRBJ1-4; no firm D call. The CDR3 contains 15 residues. V was clipped by 0 bases and J by 4 bases, with 9 bases between them. The germline gives CDR1 LNHNV, CDR2 YYDKDF (reference sequence).

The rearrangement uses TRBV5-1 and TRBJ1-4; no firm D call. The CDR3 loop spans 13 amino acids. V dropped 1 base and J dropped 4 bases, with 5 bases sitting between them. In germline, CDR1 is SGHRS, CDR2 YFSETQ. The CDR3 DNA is TGCGCCAGCAGCTTGATCAGTAATGAAAAACTGTTTTTT. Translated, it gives CASSLISNEKLFF.

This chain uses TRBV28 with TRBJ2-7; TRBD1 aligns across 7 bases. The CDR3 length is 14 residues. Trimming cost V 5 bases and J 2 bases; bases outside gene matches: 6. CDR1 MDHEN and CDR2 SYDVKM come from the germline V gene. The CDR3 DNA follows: TGTGCCAGCAGTCTGGACAGGCCAACCTACGAGCAGTACTTC. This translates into CASSLDRPTYEQYF. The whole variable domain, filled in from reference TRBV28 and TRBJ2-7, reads DVKVTQSSRYLVKRTGEKVFLECVQDMDHENMFWYRQDPGLGLRLIYFSYDVKMKEKGDIPEGYSVSREKKERFSLILESASTNQTSMYLCASSLDRPTYEQYFGPGTRLTVT.

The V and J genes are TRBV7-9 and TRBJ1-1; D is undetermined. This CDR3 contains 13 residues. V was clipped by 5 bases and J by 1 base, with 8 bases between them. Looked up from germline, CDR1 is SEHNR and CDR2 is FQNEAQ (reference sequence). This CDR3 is CASSGSGNTEAFF. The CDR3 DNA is TGTGCCAGCAGCGGTTCCGGGAACACTGAAGCTTTCTTT.

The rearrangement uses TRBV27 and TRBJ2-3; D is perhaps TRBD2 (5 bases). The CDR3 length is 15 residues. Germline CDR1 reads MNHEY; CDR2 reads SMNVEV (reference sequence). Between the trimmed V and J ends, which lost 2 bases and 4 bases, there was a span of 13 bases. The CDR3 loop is CASSLGVARSDTQYF. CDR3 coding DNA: TGTGCCAGCAGTTTAGGAGTAGCGAGGTCAGATACGCAGTATTTT.

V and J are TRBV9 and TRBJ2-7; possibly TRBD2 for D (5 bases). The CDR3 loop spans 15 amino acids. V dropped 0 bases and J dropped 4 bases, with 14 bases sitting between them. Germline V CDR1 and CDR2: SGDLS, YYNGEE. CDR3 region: CASSVGGSPTYEQYF. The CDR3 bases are TGTGCCAGCAGCGTAGGAGGGAGCCCCACGTACGAGCAGTACTTC.

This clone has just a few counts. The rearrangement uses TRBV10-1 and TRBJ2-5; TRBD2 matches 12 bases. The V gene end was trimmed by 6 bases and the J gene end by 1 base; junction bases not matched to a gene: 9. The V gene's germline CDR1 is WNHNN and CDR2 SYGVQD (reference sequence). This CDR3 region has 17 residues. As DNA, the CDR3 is TGCGCCAGCAGACTTGTCCCGGGACTAGCGGGCCAAGAGACCCAGTACTTC. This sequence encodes CASRLVPGLAGQETQYF.

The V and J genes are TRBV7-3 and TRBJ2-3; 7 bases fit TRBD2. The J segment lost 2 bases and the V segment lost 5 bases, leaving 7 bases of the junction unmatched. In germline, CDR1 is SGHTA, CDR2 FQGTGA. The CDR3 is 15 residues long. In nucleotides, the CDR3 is TGTGCCAGCAGCCCATTGGGAGGGAACACAGATACGCAGTATTTT. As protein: CASSPLGGNTDTQYF.

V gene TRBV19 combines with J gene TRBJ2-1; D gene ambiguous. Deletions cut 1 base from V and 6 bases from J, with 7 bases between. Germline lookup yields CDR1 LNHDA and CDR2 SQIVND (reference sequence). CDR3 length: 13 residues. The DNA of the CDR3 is TGTGCCAGTAGTATAGGGGCCCTCAATGAGCAGTTCTTC. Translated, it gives CASSIGALNEQFF.

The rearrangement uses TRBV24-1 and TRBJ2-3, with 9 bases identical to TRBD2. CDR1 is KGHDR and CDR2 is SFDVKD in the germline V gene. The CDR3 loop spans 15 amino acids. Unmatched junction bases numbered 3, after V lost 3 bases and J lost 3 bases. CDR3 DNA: TGTGCCACCAGTGATCGTAGCGGGAGTACAGATACGCAGTATTTT. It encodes CATSDRSGSTDTQYF.

DNA for the CDR3: TGTGCCAGCACCCGGGACAGGGCCAAGGTTGAGCAGTTCTTC. It specifies CASTRDRAKVEQFF. The chain couples TRBV7-2 to TRBJ2-1; 9 bases agree with TRBD1. The length of the CDR3 is 14 residues. CDR1 is SGHTA, CDR2 FQGNSA, per germline. J was trimmed by 9 bases and V by 7 bases; bases with no gene match: 10.

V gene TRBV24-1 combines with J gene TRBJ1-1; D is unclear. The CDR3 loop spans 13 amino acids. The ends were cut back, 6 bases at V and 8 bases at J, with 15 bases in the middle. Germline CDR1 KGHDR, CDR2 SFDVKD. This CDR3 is CATSRRFGAEAFF. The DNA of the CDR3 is TGTGCCACCAGTCGCCGTTTCGGTGCCGAAGCTTTCTTT.

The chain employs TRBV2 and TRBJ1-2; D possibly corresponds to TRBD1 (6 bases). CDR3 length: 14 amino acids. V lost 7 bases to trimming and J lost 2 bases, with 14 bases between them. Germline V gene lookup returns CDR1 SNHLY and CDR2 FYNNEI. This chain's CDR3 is CASTVQGFNYGYTF. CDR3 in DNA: TGTGCCAGCACTGTACAGGGATTCAACTATGGCTACACCTTC.

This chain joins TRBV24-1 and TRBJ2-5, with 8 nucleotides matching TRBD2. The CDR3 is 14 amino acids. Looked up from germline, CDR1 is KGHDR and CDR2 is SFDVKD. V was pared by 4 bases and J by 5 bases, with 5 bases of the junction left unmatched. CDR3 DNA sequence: TGTGCCACCAGTGAACGGGAGGGCCGGGAGACCCAGTACTTC. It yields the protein CATSEREGRETQYF.

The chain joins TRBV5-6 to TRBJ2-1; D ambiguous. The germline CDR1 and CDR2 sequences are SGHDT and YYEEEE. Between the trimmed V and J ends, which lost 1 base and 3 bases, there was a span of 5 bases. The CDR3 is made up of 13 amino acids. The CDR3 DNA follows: TGTGCCAGCAGCTTGTACAGCTACAATGAGCAGTTCTTC. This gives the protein CASSLYSYNEQFF.